The source of this TCR beta chain is a study of spatial heterogeneity in lung cancer. For the study at large: Consistently, beta-chain sequences turned up in larger numbers than alpha-chain sequences did. Mean representation of each unique TCR and UMI combination in the raw reads exceeded nine occurrences. Study-level findings and limits: How many expanded intratumoral alpha and beta TCRs were present tracked the tumor mutation count, which was a count of nonsynonymous mutations. Counts of ubiquitous and regional expanded TCRs tracked ubiquitous and regional nonsynonymous mutations, respectively.

Each CDR3 protein is one row after TCRdb ran MiXCR on the 5' RACE reads. In the table there are 9,500 to 10,000 distinct CDR3 sequences, around 6.3% of which are singletons. The time point denotes: sample taken at primary tumor resection. No cell sorting; template was whole RNA from tumor, lung tissue or PBMC. This clonotype was recorded many times. As yet, its antigen is unknown. The V end was cut by 6 bases, the J end by 7 bases, with 21 bases between. This CDR3 has 16 amino acids. The germline V gene has CDR1 MNHNS and CDR2 SASEGT. This receptor was obtained from a female donor with early-stage non-small cell lung cancer. The J gene is TRBJ1-4, the V gene TRBV6-1, with a possible D match to TRBD1 (5 bases). The specimen comprised lung tumor tissue, sampled at surgery. The DNA of the CDR3 is TGTGCCAGCAGAGCTATGACCGGGACTCATGGTGAAAAACTGTTTTTT. Residues: CASRAMTGTHGEKLFF.